This TCR beta chain was recovered during a study of CD8 T cells in Susac syndrome. Study observations and caveats: In its TCR sequencing and HLA analysis, the study acknowledged that the number of individuals was relatively small.

Per germline, CDR1 KGHSH and CDR2 LQKENI. This CDR3 is built from 14 residues. With 4 bases removed from V and 0 bases from J, the gap between germline ends came to 8 bases. CD8+ and CD4+ T cells taken from blood had their TCR beta sequenced. While CD8+ and CD4+ T cells were isolated negatively, TEMRA cells were enriched by FACS. RNA, at about 0.45 to 1 ug, was reverse transcribed with random hexamers. The authors amplified TCR beta CDR3 across 54 Vbeta and 13 Jbeta using immunoSEQ multiplex PCR. TCRdb re-derived calls from the immunoSEQ multiplex PCR reads in MiXCR, one entry per CDR3 protein. Among about 280,000 distinct CDR3 sequences listed, roughly 84% were seen once. Concerning this clonotype: Antigen unknown.

The specimen was CD8+ T cells from PBMCs. This clonotype was obtained from a human donor with multiple sclerosis. The genes are TRBV18 and TRBJ2-3; no firm D call. DNA of the CDR3: TGTGCCAGCTCACGCCCGGACAGCACAGATACGCAGTATTTT. Translation: CASSRPDSTDTQYF. The complete variable domain, with remaining parts taken from reference TRBV18 and TRBJ2-3, reads NAGVMQNPRHLVRRRGQEARLRCSPMKGHSHVYWYRQLPEEGLKFMVYLQKENIIDESGMPKERFSAEFPKEGPSILRIQQVVRGDSAAYFCASSRPDSTDTQYFGPGTRLTVL.